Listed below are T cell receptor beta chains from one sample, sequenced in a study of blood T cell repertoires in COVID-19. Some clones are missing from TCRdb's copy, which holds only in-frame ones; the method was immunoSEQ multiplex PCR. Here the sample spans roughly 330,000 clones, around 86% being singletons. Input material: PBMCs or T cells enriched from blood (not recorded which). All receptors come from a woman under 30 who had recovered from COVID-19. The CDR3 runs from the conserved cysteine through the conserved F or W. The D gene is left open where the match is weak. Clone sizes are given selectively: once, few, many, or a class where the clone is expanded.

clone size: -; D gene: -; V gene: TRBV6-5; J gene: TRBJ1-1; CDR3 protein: CASSSIYRQTEAFF; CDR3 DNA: TGTGCCAGCAGTTCCATATACAGGCAGACTGAAGCTTTCTTT
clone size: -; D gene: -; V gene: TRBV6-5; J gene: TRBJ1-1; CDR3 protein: CASVGGGNTEAFF; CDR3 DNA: TGTGCCAGCGTGGGAGGGGGTAACACTGAAGCTTTCTTT
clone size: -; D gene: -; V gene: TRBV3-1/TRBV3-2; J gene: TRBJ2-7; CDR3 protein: CASSQGGRGNEQYF; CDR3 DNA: TGTGCCAGCAGCCAAGGGGGCAGGGGAAACGAGCAGTACTTC
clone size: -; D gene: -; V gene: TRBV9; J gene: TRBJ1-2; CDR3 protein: CASSVGDSLEVYGYTF; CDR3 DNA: TGTGCCAGCAGCGTAGGAGACAGTCTCGAGGTCTATGGCTACACCTTC
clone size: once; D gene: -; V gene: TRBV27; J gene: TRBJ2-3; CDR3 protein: CASSLYTSPGDTQYF; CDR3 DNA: TGTGCCAGCAGTTTATACACTAGCCCCGGAGATACGCAGTATTTT
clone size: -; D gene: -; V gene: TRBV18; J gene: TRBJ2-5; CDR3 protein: CASDQGETQYF; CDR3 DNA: TGTGCCAGCGACCAGGGAGAGACCCAGTACTTC
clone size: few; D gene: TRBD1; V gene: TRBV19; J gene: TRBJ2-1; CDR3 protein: CASTGTGGNNEQFF; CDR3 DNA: TGTGCCAGTACAGGGACAGGGGGCAACAATGAGCAGTTCTTC
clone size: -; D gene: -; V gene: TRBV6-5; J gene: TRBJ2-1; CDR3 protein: CASSREAPPYNEQFF; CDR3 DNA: TGTGCCAGCAGCCGCGAAGCGCCCCCCTACAATGAGCAGTTCTTC
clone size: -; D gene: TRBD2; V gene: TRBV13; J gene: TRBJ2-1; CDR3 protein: CASSYPLAGRRGEQFF; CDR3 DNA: TGTGCCAGCAGCTACCCCCTAGCGGGGCGTCGTGGTGAGCAGTTCTTC
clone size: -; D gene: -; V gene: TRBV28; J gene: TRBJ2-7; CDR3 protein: CASSLGQASSYEQYF; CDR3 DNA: TGTGCCAGCAGTTTGGGGCAGGCCAGCTCCTACGAGCAGTACTTC
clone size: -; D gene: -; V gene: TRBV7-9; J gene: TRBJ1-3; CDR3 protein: CASSPPLGGISGNTIYF; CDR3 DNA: TGTGCCAGCAGCCCCCCCCTAGGAGGTATCTCTGGAAACACCATATATTTT
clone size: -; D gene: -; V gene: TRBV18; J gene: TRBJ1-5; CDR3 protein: CASSEQGFWLSNQPQHF; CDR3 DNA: TGTGCCAGCTCAGAACAGGGTTTTTGGCTCAGCAATCAGCCCCAGCATTTT
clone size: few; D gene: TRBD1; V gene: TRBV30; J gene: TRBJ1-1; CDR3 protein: CAYDRGEAEAFF; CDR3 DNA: TGTGCCTATGACAGGGGTGAAGCTGAAGCTTTCTTT
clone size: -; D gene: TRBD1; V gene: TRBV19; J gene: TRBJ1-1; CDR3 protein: CASSVDRDEGAFF; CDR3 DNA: TGTGCCAGTAGTGTGGACAGGGATGAGGGAGCTTTCTTT
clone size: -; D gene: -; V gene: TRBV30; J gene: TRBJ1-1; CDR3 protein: CAWSATGNTEAFF; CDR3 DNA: TGTGCCTGGAGTGCGACAGGGAACACTGAAGCTTTCTTT
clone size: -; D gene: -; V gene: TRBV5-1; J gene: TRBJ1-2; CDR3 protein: CASSLGESGHYGYTF; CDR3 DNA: TGCGCCAGCAGCTTGGGGGAATCAGGGCACTATGGCTACACCTTC
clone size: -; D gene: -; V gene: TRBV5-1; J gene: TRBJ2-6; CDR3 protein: CASSLGHASGANVLTF; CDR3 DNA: TGCGCCAGCAGTCTGGGACACGCCTCTGGGGCCAACGTCCTGACTTTC
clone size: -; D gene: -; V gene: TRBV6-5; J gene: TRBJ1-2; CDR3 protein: CASRFQGTIQGYTF; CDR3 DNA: TGTGCCAGCAGGTTTCAGGGAACGATTCAGGGCTACACCTTC
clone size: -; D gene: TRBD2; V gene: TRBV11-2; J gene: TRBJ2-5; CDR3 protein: CASSSGLAGDLWGETQYF; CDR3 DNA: TGTGCCAGCAGCTCCGGACTAGCGGGGGACCTCTGGGGAGAGACCCAGTACTTC
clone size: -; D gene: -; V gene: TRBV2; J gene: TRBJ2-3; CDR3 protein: CASNRDRSQADTQYF; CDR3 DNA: TGTGCCAGCAACAGGGATCGGAGCCAGGCAGATACGCAGTATTTT
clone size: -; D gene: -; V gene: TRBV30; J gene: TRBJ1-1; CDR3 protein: CAWSVQRNTEAFF; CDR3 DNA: TGTGCCTGGAGTGTACAGAGGAACACTGAAGCTTTCTTT
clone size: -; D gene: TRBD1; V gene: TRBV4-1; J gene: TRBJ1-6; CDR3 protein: CASSLRTGDNSPLHF; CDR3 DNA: TGCGCCAGCAGCCTAAGGACAGGGGATAATTCACCCCTCCACTTT
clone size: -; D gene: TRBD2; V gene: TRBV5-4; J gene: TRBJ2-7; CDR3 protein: CASSLGLAGTSYEQYF; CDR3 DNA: TGTGCCAGCAGCTTGGGGCTAGCGGGAACCTCCTACGAGCAGTACTTC
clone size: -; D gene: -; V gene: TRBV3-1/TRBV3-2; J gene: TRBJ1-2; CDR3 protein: CASSQEAGVYGYTF; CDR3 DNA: TGTGCCAGCAGCCAAGAGGCAGGGGTCTATGGCTACACCTTC
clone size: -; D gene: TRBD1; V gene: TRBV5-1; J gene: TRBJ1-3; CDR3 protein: CASSLPGQGGNTIYF; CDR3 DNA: TGCGCCAGCAGCTTGCCAGGACAGGGAGGAAACACCATATATTTT
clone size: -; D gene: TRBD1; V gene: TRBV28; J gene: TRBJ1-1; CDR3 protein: CASSSSRGRSPFF; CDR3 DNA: TGTGCCAGCAGTTCATCCAGGGGGCGCTCCCCTTTCTTT
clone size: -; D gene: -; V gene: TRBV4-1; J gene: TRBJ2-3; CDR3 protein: CASSQDPPAGSTDTQYF; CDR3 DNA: TGCGCCAGCAGCCAAGATCCCCCAGCGGGCAGCACAGATACGCAGTATTTT
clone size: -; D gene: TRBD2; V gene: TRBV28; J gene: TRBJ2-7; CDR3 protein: CASSYPSGPSYEQYF; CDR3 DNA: TGTGCCAGCAGTTATCCTAGCGGGCCATCCTACGAGCAGTACTTC
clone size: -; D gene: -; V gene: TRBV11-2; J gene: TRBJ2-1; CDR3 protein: CASSLPEAEQFF; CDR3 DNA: TGTGCCAGCAGCTTGCCGGAAGCGGAGCAGTTCTTC
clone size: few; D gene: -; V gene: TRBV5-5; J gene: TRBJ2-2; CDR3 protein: CASTSTGNTGELFF; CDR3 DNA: TGTGCCAGCACCTCGACAGGGAACACCGGGGAGCTGTTTTTT
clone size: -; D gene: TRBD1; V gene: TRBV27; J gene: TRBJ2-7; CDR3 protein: CASSPDGTGWEQYF; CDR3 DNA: TGTGCCAGCAGCCCAGACGGGACAGGGTGGGAGCAGTACTTC
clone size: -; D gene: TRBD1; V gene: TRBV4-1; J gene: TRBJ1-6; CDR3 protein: CASSQPRTGENSPLHF; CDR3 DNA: TGCGCCAGCAGCCAACCCCGGACAGGGGAAAATTCACCCCTCCACTTT
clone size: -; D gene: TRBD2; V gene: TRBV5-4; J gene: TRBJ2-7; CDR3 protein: CASSPIGASGTEQYF; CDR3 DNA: TGTGCCAGCAGCCCGATTGGGGCTAGCGGGACGGAGCAGTACTTC
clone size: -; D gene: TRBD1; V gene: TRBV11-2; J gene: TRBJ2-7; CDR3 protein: CASSPRGTGYEQYF; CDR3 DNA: TGTGCCAGCAGCCCACGGGGGACAGGGTACGAGCAGTACTTC
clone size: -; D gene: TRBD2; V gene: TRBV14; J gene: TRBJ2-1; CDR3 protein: CASSQDIAGAYNEQFF; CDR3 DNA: TGTGCCAGCAGCCAAGATATAGCGGGGGCTTACAATGAGCAGTTCTTC
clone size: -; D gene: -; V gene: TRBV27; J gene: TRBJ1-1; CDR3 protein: CASTNSGALDFF; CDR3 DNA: TGTGCCAGCACCAATTCTGGGGCCCTTGACTTCTTT
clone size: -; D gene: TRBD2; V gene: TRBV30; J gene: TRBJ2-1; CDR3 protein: CAWGERGQFF; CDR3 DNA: TGTGCCTGGGGTGAGCGGGGGCAGTTCTTC
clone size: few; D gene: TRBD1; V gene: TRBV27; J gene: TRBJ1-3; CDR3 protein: CASRPGGGTGNTIYF; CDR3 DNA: TGTGCCAGCAGACCGGGAGGGGGCACGGGAAACACCATATATTTT
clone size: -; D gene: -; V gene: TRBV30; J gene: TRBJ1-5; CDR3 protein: CAWSVKTALSPQHF; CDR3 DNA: TGTGCCTGGAGTGTAAAAACAGCTTTGTCGCCCCAGCATTTT
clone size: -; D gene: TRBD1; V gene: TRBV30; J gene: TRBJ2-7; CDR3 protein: CAWRRGQTYEQYF; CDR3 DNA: TGTGCCTGGAGGAGGGGACAGACCTACGAGCAGTACTTC
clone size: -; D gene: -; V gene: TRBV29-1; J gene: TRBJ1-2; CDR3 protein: CSVEDQGGYTF; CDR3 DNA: TGCAGCGTTGAAGACCAGGGCGGCTACACCTTC
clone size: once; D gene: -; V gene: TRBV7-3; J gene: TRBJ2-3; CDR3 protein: CASSIGLSTDTQYF; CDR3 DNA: TGTGCCAGCAGCATTGGACTATCCACAGATACGCAGTATTTT
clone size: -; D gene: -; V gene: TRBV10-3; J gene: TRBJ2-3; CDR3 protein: CAISRGSVTDTQYF; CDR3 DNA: TGTGCCATCTCCAGGGGCTCGGTCACAGATACGCAGTATTTT
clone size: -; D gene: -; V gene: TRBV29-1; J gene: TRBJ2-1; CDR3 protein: CSVAYWRNEQFF; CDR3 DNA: TGCAGCGTGGCTTACTGGAGGAATGAGCAGTTCTTC
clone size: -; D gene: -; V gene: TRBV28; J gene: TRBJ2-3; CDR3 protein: CASSPGLAGGTDTQYF; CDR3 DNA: TGTGCCAGCAGCCCCGGGCTAGCCGGGGGAACAGATACGCAGTATTTT
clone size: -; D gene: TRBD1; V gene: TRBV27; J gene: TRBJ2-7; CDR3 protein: CASRSEGTAAYEQYF; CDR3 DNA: TGTGCCAGCAGGTCCGAAGGGACAGCGGCCTACGAGCAGTACTTC
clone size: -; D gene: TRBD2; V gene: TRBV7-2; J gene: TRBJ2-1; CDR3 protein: CASSLFPPAPGRVRNEQFF; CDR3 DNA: TGTGCCAGCAGCTTATTCCCCCCTGCCCCCGGGAGGGTTCGCAATGAGCAGTTCTTC
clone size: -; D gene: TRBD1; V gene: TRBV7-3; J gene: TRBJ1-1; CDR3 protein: CASSSQPGQGSEAFF; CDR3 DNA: TGTGCCAGCAGCTCCCAGCCGGGACAGGGCTCTGAAGCTTTCTTT
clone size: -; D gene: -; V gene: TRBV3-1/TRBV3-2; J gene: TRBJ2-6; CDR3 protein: CASSQDLRGANVLTF; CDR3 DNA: TGTGCCAGCAGCCAAGATCTGCGTGGGGCCAACGTCCTGACTTTC
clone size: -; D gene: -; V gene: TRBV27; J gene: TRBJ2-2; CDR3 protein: CASSPLSTRGNTGELFF; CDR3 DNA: TGTGCCAGCAGTCCCCTTTCCACGCGAGGGAACACCGGGGAGCTGTTTTTT
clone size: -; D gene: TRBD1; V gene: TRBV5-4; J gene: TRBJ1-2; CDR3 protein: CASSYPRTGSAYGYTF; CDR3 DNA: TGTGCCAGCAGCTACCCCAGGACAGGGAGCGCGTATGGCTACACCTTC
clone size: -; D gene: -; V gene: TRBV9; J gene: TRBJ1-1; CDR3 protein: CATGEHLNTEAFF; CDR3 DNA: TGTGCCACAGGGGAACACTTGAACACTGAAGCTTTCTTT
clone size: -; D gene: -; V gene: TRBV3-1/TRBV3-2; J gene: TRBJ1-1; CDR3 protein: CASSPGAIREATEAFF; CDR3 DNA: TGTGCCAGCAGCCCTGGTGCGATTCGCGAGGCCACTGAAGCTTTCTTT
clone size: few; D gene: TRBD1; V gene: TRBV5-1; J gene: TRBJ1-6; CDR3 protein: CASSLWDRGNGSPLHF; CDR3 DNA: TGCGCCAGCAGCTTGTGGGACAGGGGGAATGGTTCACCCCTCCACTTT
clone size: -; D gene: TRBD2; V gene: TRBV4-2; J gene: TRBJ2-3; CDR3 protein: CASSQATGGPDTQYF; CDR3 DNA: TGTGCCAGCAGCCAAGCCACGGGGGGTCCAGATACGCAGTATTTT
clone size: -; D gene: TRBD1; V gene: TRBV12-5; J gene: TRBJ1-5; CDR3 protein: CASGLGTGRDQPQHF; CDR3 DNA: TGTGCTAGTGGTTTGGGGACAGGGAGGGATCAGCCCCAGCATTTT
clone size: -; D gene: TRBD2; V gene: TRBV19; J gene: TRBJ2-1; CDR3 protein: CATQGPSAGGPGEQFF; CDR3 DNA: TGTGCCACCCAAGGGCCTTCGGCGGGAGGTCCCGGTGAGCAGTTCTTC
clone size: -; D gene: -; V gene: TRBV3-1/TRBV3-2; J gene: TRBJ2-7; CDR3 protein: CASSQGHSNYEQYF; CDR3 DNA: TGTGCCAGCAGCCAAGGACATTCGAACTACGAGCAGTACTTC